The source of this T cell receptor beta chain is a study of blood T cell repertoires in COVID-19. Profiled with immunoSEQ multiplex PCR; TCRdb holds only in-frame clones, not every one. The sample comprises more than 250,000 clones, approximately 90% of which are singletons, and less than 11% rests with the top ten. Those who participated ranged in age from 18 to 89 years and resided in 24 US areas. Recovery among Cohort 3 donors was established by two negative PCRs, clearance, or symptom resolution. The V and J ends lost 4 bases and 6 bases, in that order; junction bases with no gene match: 12. The CDR3 contains 16 residues. Germline values: CDR1 LGHDT, CDR2 YNNKEL (reference sequence).

V usage is TRBV3-1 (or the pseudogene TRBV3-2) and J usage is TRBJ2-3; TRBD1 matches at 8 bases. The origin of this receptor is a woman aged 18-29 years who had recovered from COVID-19. The sample comprised PBMCs or T cells enriched from blood (not recorded which). CDR3 nucleotides: TGTGCCAGCAGCCGGTTCAACAGGGGGATTGGGGATACGCAGTATTTT. Encoded protein: CASSRFNRGIGDTQYF.